The rows below give T cell receptor beta chains drawn from one sample of a study of PD-L1 blockade in urothelial cancer. Sequencing was performed with immunoSEQ multiplex PCR; in TCRdb, only in-frame clones are kept and a portion is missing. The table includes 30,000 to 40,000 clones, about a third detected once. The sample was tumor tissue, taken before atezolizumab (anti-PD-L1) treatment. The origin of the receptors is a man between 60 and 75 years old with urothelial cancer. CDR3s include the opening cysteine and the closing phenylalanine or tryptophan. The D gene is left open where the match is weak. The listing skips clone size in some rows; elsewhere it reads once, few, many or a size class.

many	NA	TRBV11-3	TRBJ1-5	TGTGCCAGCAGTTCCTCCCTAACAGTGGGGGTCAATCAGCCCCAGCATTTT	CASSSSLTVGVNQPQHF
NA	NA	TRBV25-1	TRBJ1-3	TGTGCCAGCAGTGAATCAGTGGTGCGGAGCACCATATATTTT	CASSESVVRSTIYF
NA	NA	TRBV15	TRBJ2-1	TGTGCCACCAGCAGAGATCCTTCGGGGTTCTACAATGAGCAGTTCTTC	CATSRDPSGFYNEQFF
NA	NA	TRBV19	TRBJ2-2	TGTGCCAGTCAAGGGGGGGACCACACCGGGGAGCTGTTTTTT	CASQGGDHTGELFF
few	TRBD1	TRBV6-8	TRBJ2-7	TGTGCCAGCAGGGGACAGGGGGCCTACGAGCAGTACTTC	CASRGQGAYEQYF
few	TRBD1	TRBV5-1	TRBJ2-7	TGCGCCAGCAGCCCCTCGGACAGGGGATACGAGCAGTACTTC	CASSPSDRGYEQYF
NA	TRBD1	TRBV18	TRBJ2-7	TGTGCCAGCTCACCACCGGGACAGGGGGCTTACGAGCAGTACTTC	CASSPPGQGAYEQYF
NA	NA	TRBV28	TRBJ2-7	TGTGCCAGCAGCCCTCGGGGGATTGTTTCCTACGAGCAGTACTTC	CASSPRGIVSYEQYF
once	NA	TRBV18	TRBJ1-1	TGTGCCAGCTCAACAGAGATGAACACTGAAGCTTTCTTT	CASSTEMNTEAFF
few	NA	TRBV6-8	TRBJ2-7	TGTGCCAGCAGTTATCTTAAGCGGGCGCCCTCCTACGAGCAGTACTTC	CASSYLKRAPSYEQYF
NA	TRBD1	TRBV12-5	TRBJ1-2	TGTGCTAGTGGCAAGGACAGGCATTATGGCTACACCTTC	CASGKDRHYGYTF
NA	TRBD2	TRBV19	TRBJ2-1	TGTGCCAGTAGTACCCTAGCGGGTAGCTCCTACAATGAGCAGTTCTTC	CASSTLAGSSYNEQFF
NA	TRBD1	TRBV5-1	TRBJ2-3	TGCGCCAGCAGCTTGGCCGGGGACAGGGTAACAGATACGCAGTATTTT	CASSLAGDRVTDTQYF
NA	TRBD2	TRBV7-6	TRBJ2-1	TGTGCCAGCAGCAACGGACTAGCCGACTCCAATGAGCAGTTCTTC	CASSNGLADSNEQFF
NA	TRBD1	TRBV30	TRBJ1-4	TGTGCCTGGGGTACCGGACAGGGAGCCGAAAAACTGTTTTTT	CAWGTGQGAEKLFF